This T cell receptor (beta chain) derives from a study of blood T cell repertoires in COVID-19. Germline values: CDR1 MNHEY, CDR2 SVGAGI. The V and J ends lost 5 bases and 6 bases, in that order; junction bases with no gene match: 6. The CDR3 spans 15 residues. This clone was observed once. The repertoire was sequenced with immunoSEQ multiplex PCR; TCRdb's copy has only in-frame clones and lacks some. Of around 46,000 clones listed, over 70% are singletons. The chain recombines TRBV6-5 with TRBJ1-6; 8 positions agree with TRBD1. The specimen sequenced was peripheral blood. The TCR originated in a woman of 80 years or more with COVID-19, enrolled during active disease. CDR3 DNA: TGTGCCAGCAGTCCCCGGGACAGGTTTAATTCACCCCTCCACTTT. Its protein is CASSPRDRFNSPLHF.